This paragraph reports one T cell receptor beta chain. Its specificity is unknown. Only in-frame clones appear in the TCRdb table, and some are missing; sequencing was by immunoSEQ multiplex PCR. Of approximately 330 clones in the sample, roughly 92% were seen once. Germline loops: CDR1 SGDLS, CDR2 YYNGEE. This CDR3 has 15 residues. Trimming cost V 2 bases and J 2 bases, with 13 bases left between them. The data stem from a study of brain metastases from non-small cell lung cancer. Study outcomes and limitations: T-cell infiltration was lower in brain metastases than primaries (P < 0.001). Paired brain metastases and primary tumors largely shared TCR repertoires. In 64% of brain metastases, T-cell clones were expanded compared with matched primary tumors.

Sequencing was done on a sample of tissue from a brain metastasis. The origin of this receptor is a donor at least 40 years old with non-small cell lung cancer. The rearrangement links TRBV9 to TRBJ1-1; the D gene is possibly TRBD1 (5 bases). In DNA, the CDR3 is TGTGCCAGCAGCGTTGGACCGGGACGAAACACTGAAGCTTTCTTT. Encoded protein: CASSVGPGRNTEAFF.